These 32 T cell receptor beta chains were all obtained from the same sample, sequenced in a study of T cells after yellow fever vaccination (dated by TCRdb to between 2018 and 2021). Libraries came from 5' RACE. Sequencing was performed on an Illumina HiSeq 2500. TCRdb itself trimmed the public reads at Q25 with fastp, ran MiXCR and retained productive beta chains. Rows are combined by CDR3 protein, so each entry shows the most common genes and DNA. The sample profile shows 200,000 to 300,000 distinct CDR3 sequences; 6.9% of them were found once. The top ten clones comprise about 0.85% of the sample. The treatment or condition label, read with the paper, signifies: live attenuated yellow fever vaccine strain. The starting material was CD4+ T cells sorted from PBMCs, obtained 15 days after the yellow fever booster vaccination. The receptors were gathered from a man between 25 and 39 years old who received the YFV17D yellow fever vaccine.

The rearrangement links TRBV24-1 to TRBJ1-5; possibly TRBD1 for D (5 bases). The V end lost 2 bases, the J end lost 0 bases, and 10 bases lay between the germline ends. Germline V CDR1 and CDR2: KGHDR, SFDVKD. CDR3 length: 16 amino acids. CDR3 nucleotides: TGTGCCACCAGTGATTCGGGACGGAGTAGCAATCAGCCCCAGCATTTT. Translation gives CATSDSGRSSNQPQHF.

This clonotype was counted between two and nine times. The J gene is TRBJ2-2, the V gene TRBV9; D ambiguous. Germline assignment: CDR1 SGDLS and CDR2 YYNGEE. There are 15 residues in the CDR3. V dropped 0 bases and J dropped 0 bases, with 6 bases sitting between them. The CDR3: CASSVDSPNTGELFF. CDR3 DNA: TGTGCCAGCAGCGTAGACAGTCCGAACACCGGGGAGCTGTTTTTT.

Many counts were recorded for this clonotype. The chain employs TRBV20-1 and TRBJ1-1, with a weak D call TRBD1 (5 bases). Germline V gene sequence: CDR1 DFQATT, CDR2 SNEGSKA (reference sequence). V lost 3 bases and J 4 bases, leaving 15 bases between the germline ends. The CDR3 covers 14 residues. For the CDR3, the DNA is TGCAGTGCTAGGGTGACCCAGAGGGGCACTGAAGCTTTCTTT. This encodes CSARVTQRGTEAFF.

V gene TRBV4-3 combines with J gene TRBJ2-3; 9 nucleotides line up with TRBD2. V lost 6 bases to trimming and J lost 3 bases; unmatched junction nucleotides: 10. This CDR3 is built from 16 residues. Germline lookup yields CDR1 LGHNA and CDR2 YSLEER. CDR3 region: CASRPRLAALTDTQYF. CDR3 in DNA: TGCGCCAGCAGACCACGACTAGCGGCGTTGACAGATACGCAGTATTTT.

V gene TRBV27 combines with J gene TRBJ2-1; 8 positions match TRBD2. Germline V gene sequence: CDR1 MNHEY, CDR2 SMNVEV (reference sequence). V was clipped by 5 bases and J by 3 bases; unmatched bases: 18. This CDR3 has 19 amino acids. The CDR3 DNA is TGTGCCAGCAGTAGCCAGATAGGTTTTAGCGGGGTTGACTACAATGAGCAGTTCTTC. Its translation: CASSSQIGFSGVDYNEQFF.

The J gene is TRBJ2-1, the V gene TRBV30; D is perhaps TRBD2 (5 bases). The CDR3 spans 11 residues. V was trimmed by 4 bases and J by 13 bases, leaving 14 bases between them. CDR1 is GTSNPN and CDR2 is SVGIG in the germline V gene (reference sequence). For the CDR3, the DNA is TGTGCCTGGACCCCGGCGGGCACCCAGTTCTTC. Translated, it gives CAWTPAGTQFF.

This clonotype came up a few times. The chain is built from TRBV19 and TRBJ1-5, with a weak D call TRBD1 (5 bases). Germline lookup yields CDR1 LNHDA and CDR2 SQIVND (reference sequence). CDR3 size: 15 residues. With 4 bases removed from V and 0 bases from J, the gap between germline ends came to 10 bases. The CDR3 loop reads CASSRGVASNQPQHF. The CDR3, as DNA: TGTGCCAGTAGTAGAGGGGTTGCTAGCAATCAGCCCCAGCATTTT.

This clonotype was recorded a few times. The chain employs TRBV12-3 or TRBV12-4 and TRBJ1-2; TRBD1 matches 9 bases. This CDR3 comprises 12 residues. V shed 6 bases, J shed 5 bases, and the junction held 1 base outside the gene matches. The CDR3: CASRGQGYGYTF. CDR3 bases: TGTGCCAGCAGAGGACAGGGGTATGGCTACACCTTC.

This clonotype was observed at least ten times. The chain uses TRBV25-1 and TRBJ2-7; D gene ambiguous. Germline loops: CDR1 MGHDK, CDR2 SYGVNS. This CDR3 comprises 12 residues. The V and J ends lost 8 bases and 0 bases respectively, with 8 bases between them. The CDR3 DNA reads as TGTGCCAGCCAATACAGCTCCTACGAGCAGTACTTC. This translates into CASQYSSYEQYF.

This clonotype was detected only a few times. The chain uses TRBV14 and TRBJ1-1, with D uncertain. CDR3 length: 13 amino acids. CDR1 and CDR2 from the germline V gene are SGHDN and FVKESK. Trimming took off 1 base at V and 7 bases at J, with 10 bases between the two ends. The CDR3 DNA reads TGTGCCAGCAGCCAAGGATTGACTTATGAAGCTTTCTTT. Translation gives CASSQGLTYEAFF.

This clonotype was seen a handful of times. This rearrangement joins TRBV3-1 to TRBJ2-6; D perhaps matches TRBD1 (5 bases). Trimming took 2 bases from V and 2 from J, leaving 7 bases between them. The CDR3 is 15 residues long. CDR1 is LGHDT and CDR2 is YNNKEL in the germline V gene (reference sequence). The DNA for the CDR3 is TGTGCCAGCAGCCAACAGGGTGCTGGGGCCAACGTCCTGACTTTC. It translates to CASSQQGAGANVLTF.

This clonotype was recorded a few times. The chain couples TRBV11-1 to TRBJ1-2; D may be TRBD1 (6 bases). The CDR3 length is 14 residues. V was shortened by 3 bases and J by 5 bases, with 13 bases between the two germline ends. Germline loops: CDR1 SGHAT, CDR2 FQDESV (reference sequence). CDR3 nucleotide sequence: TGTGCCAGCAGCTTGGTGGACAGCTGGTATGGCTACACCTTC. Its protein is CASSLVDSWYGYTF.

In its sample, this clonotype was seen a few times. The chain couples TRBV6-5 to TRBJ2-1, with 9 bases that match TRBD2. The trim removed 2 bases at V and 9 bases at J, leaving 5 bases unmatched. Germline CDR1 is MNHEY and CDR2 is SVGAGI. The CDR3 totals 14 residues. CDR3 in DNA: TGTGCCAGCAGTTACGGACTAGCGAATGGTGAGCAGTTCTTC. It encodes CASSYGLANGEQFF.

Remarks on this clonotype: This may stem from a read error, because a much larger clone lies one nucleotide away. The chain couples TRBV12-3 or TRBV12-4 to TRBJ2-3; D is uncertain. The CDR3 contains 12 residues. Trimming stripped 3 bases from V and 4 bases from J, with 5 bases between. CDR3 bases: TGTGCCAGCAGTTTTAGGTCAGATACGCAGTATTTT. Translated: CASSFRSDTQYF.

The CDR3: CRPMGGDYGYTF. CDR3 sequence (DNA): TGCAGGCCCATGGGGGGAGACTATGGCTACACCTTC. The chain uses TRBV20-1 and TRBJ1-2, with a tentative D call TRBD1 (5 bases). The germline V gene has CDR1 DFQATT and CDR2 SNEGSKA (reference sequence). This CDR3 has 12 amino acids.

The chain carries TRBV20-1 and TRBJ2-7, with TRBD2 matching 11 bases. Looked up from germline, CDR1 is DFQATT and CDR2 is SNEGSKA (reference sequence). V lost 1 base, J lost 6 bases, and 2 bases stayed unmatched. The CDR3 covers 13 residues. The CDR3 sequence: CSARAGTSGEQYF. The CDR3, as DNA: TGCAGTGCTAGAGCCGGGACTAGCGGCGAGCAGTACTTC.

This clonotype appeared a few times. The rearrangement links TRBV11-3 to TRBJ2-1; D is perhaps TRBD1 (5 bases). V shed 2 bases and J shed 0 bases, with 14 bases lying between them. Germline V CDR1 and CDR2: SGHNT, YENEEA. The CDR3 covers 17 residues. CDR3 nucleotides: TGTGCCAGCAGCTTATACCTTGGGGCGGACTCCTACAATGAGCAGTTCTTC. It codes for CASSLYLGADSYNEQFF. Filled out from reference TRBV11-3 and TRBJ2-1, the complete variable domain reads EAGVVQSPRYKIIEKKQPVAFWCNPISGHNTLYWYLQNLGQGPELLIRYENEEAVDDSQLPKDRFSAERLKGVDSTLKIQPAELGDSAVYLCASSLYLGADSYNEQFFGPGTRLTVL.

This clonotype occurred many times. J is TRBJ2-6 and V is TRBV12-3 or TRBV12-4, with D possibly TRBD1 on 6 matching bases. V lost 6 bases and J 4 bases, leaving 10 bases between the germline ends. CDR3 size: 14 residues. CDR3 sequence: CASRPGTGANVLTF. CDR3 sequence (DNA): TGTGCCAGCAGGCCTGGGACAGGGGCCAACGTCCTGACTTTC.

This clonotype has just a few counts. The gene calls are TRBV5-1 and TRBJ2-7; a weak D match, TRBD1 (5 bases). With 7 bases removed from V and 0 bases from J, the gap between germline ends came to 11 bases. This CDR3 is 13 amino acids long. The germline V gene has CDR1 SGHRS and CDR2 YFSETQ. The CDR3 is CASRSTVSYEQYF. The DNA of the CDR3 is TGCGCCAGCCGATCGACAGTCTCCTACGAGCAGTACTTC.

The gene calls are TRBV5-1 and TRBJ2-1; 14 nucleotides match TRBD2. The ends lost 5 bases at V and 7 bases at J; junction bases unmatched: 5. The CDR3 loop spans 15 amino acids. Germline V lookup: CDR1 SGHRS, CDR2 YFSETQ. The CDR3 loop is CASRGGLAGENEQFF. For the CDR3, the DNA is TGCGCCAGCAGGGGGGGACTAGCGGGAGAGAATGAGCAGTTCTTC.

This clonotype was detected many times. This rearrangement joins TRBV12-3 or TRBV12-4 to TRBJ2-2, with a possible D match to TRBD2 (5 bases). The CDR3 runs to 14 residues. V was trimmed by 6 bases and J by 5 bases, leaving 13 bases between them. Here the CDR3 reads CASRSGGRTGELFF. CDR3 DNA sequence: TGTGCCAGCAGGTCGGGTGGGAGAACCGGGGAGCTGTTTTTT.

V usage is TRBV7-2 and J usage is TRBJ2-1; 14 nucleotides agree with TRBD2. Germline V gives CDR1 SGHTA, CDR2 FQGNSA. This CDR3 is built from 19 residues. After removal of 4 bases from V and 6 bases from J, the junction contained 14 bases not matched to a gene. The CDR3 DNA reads TGTGCCAGCAGCTACCGTGTCATAACCGGGACTAGCGGGAGCAATGAGCAGTTCTTC. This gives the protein CASSYRVITGTSGSNEQFF.

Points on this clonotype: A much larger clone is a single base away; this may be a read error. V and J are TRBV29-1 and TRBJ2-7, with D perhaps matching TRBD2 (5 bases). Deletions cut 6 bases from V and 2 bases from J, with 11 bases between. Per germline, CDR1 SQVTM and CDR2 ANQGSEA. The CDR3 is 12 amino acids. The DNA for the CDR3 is TGCAGCGTCCGGTGGGAGACCTACGAGCAGTACTTC. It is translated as CSVRWETYEQYF.

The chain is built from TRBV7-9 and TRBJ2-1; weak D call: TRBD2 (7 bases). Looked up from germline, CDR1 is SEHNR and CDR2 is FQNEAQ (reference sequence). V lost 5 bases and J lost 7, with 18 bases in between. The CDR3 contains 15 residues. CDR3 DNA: TGTGCCAGCAGCCATAATTGGGGGGGCGTGAATGAGCAGTTCTTC. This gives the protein CASSHNWGGVNEQFF.

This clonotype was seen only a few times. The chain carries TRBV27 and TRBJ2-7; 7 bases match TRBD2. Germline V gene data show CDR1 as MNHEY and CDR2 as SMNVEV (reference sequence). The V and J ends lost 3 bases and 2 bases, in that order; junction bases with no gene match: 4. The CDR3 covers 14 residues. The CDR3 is CASSLRRETYEQYF. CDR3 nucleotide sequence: TGTGCCAGCAGTTTGAGGCGGGAGACCTACGAGCAGTACTTC.

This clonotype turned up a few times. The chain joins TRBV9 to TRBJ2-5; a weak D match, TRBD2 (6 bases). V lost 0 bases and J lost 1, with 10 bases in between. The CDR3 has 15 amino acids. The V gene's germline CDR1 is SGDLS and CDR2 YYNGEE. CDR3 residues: CASSVGLVIQETQYF. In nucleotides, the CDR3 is TGTGCCAGCAGCGTAGGACTAGTTATCCAAGAGACCCAGTACTTC.

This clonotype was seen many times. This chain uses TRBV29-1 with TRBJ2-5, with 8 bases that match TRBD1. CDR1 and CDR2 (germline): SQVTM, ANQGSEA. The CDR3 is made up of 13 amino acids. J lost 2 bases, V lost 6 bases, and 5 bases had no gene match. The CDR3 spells CSVRDRTQETQYF. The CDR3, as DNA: TGCAGCGTCCGGGACAGGACTCAAGAGACCCAGTACTTC. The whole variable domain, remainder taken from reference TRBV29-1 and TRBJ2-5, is SAVISQKPSRDICQRGTSLTIQCQVDSQVTMMFWYRQQPGQSLTLIATANQGSEATYESGFVIDKFPISRPNLTFSTLTVSNMSPEDSSIYLCSVRDRTQETQYFGPGTRLLVL.

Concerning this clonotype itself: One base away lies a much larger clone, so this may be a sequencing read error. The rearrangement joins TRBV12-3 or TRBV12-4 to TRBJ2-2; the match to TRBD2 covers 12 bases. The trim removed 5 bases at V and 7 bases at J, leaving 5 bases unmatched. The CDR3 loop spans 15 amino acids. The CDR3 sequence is CASSKLAGGDGELFF. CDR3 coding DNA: TGTGCCAGCAGTAAACTAGCGGGAGGCGACGGGGAGCTGTTTTTT.

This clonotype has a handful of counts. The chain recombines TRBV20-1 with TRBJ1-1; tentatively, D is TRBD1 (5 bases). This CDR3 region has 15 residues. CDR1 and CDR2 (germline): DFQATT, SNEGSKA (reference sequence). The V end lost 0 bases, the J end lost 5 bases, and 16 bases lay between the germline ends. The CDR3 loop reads CSAREGTGWGTEAFF. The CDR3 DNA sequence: TGCAGTGCTAGAGAGGGGACGGGCTGGGGTACTGAAGCTTTCTTT.

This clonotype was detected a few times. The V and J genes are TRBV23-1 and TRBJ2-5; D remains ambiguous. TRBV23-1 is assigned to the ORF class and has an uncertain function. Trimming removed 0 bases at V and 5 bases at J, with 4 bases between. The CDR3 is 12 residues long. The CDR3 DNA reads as TGCGCCAGCAGTCAATCCGAGGAGACCCAGTACTTC. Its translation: CASSQSEETQYF.

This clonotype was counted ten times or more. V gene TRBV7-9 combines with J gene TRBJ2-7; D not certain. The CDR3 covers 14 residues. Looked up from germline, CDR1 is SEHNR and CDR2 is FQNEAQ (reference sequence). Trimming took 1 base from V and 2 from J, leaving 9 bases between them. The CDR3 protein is CASSLEQWTYEQYF. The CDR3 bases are TGTGCCAGCAGCTTAGAACAGTGGACCTACGAGCAGTACTTC.

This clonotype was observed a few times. The CDR3 region has the DNA TGCAGTGCCACACTAGCGGGAGCTTTCAAGGGGAATGAGCAGTTCTTC. Translating it yields CSATLAGAFKGNEQFF. V and J are TRBV20-1 and TRBJ2-1; 11 bases are a match to TRBD2. The CDR3 extends over 16 amino acids. Trimming took 6 bases from V and 7 from J; bases not matched to a gene: 14. The germline V gene encodes CDR1 DFQATT and CDR2 SNEGSKA (reference sequence).